Listed below are T cell receptor beta chains from one sample, sequenced in a study of cytomegalovirus exposure and HLA in healthy donors. Measured with immunoSEQ multiplex PCR; TCRdb has only the in-frame clones, and not every one. The sample gives about 120,000 clones, more than 60% of which show up once; around 3.6% is in the top ten. The sample comprised PBMCs. The receptors were sampled from a man aged 25-40 years in good health and CMV-seronegative. Each CDR3 is given without its conserved first and last residue.

v_gene	j_gene	CDR3aa
TRBV1	TRBJ2-1	TSSQECGDQGEQF
TRBV4-2	TRBJ1-5	ASSQLQGAGSNQPQH
TRBV4-1	TRBJ2-7	ASSQVLADLTSSYEQY
TRBV14	TRBJ2-1	ASSHTGTTSYNEQF
TRBV15	TRBJ2-1	ATRQDKGGSSYNEQF
TRBV7-2	TRBJ1-2	ASSLGQVNYGYT
TRBV19	TRBJ2-2	ASSIVQAQGYTGELF
TRBV30	TRBJ2-7	AWSPARTYEQY
TRBV11-2	TRBJ2-7	ASSRALRGNEQY
TRBV7-9	TRBJ1-5	ASSLRGLNQPQH
TRBV6-1	TRBJ2-7	ASSDGLGLAGLEQY
TRBV30	TRBJ2-1	AWSGGRLTFTYNEQF
TRBV27	TRBJ2-1	ASRATSGRAFEQF
TRBV5-1	TRBJ1-6	ASSLVGTAYNSPLH
TRBV10-1	TRBJ2-2	ASSTGQGNTGELF